The clone carrying this T cell receptor beta chain has more than one count but fewer than ten. No antigen is known for it. This sample was included in a study of T-cell memory formation after mild COVID-19. From the 5' RACE reads, TCRdb called clonotypes with MiXCR, one entry per CDR3 protein. The sample lists 250,000 to 300,000 distinct CDR3 sequences, about a sixth occurring once. Overall study results and limits: Among clones contracting day 15 to 85, CD4/CD8 was balanced, whereas later expanders leaned CD4+. The CD4+ clones that contracted clustered mainly within CM and EM, and the CD8+ clones concentrated in EMRA.

The CDR3 loop spans 12 amino acids. CDR1 DFQATT and CDR2 SNEGSKA come from the germline V gene (reference sequence). V was clipped by 3 bases and J by 7 bases, with 7 bases between them. What was sequenced was PBMCs or a T cell subset sorted from them (not recorded which). The sequence was obtained from a man between 18 and 29 years old who had mild COVID-19 (a few samples of this study predate the infection). Cell type and time point are not known. The chain joins TRBV20-1 to TRBJ1-6; possible D gene TRBD1, 5 bases. CDR3: CSASQGNSPLHF. CDR3 bases: TGCAGTGCTAGCCAGGGAAATTCACCCCTCCACTTT.